The 11 T cell receptor beta chains below were found in one sample sequenced in a study of blood T cells in healthy people across ages (dated by TCRdb to between 2015 and 2016). Receptor amplification or capture employed 5' RACE. Sequenced using an Illumina HiSeq 2500. A second roughly 6 to 11 cycle PCR used a sample-barcoded 5' primer and a J-beta primer mix. TCRdb handled the public reads itself, with Q25 trimming in fastp and clone calling in MiXCR, and kept productive beta chains. Entries that share a CDR3 protein sequence are merged under the most common genes and DNA. The sample table lists over a million distinct CDR3 sequences, around 25% of them with a count of one. The ten biggest clones cover 0.75% of the sample. In addition, the sample was reused for a study of T cells of mothers and their children.

Sample: blood. Receptor source: a girl aged 2 to 9 in good health.

Only a few counts were recorded for this clonotype. V usage is TRBV9 and J usage is TRBJ2-5; possibly TRBD2 for D (5 bases). With the DNA end fitting TRBJ2-1 better, the J assignment may be wrong. The CDR3 consists of 15 residues. Per the germline V gene, CDR1 is SGDLS and CDR2 is YYNGEE. The CDR3 loop reads CASSVGSSPGNEQFF. CDR3 in DNA: TGTGCCAGCAGTGTGGGGTCTAGCCCGGGCAATGAGCAGTTCTTC.

This rearrangement joins TRBV20-1 to TRBJ2-5, with D unclear. V lost 6 bases and J 4 bases, leaving 18 bases between the germline ends. Germline V gives CDR1 DFQATT, CDR2 SNEGSKA (reference sequence). The CDR3 has 14 amino acids. This CDR3 is CSAQHLGGGETQYF. The DNA of the CDR3 is TGCAGTGCCCAACATCTGGGCGGTGGAGAGACCCAGTACTTC.

The gene calls are TRBV29-1 and TRBJ2-3; D may match TRBD1 or TRBD2 (5 bases each). The V and J ends lost 2 bases and 6 bases respectively, with 21 bases between them. CDR1 and CDR2 (germline): SQVTM, ANQGSEA. The CDR3 length is 16 residues. The CDR3 protein is CSVETPVGGRGDTQYF. The CDR3 region has the DNA TGCAGCGTTGAAACCCCTGTTGGGGGAAGGGGTGATACGCAGTATTTT.

The CDR3 DNA reads as TGTGCCAGCAGTTTATCATCGCAGGGTTGGTACGAGCAGTACTTC. This translates into CASSLSSQGWYEQYF. The chain uses TRBV28 and TRBJ2-1; D is perhaps TRBD1 (5 bases). The tail of the sequence fits TRBJ2-7 better, so the J call may be wrong. The V gene's germline CDR1 is MDHEN and CDR2 SYDVKM. CDR3 length: 15 amino acids.

The chain combines TRBV6-1 with TRBJ2-2, with 10 bases matching TRBD2. Trimming at V came to 8 bases and at J to 5 bases, leaving 14 bases not matched to a gene. Germline V lookup: CDR1 MNHNS, CDR2 SASEGT. The CDR3 sequence is 17 residues long. The CDR3 sequence is CASAGGWLAGDTGELFF. As DNA, the CDR3 is TGTGCCAGCGCTGGTGGGTGGCTAGCGGGAGATACCGGGGAGCTGTTTTTT.

The chain joins TRBV4-2 to TRBJ1-1; a possible D gene is TRBD1 (6 bases). V dropped 3 bases and J dropped 4 bases, with 15 bases sitting between them. The V gene's germline CDR1 is LGHNA and CDR2 YNFKEQ. The CDR3 consists of 15 residues. CDR3 sequence: CASSQDSTGSTEAFF. CDR3 DNA: TGTGCCAGCAGCCAGGACAGTACAGGGAGCACTGAAGCTTTCTTT.

This clonotype was recorded a few times. The V gene is TRBV7-9, the J gene TRBJ1-2; no clear D. Trimming took off 5 bases at V and 6 bases at J, with 10 bases between the two ends. Germline assignment: CDR1 SEHNR and CDR2 FQNEAQ (reference sequence). This CDR3 is 12 amino acids long. CDR3 sequence reads: CASSQLGNGYTF. The CDR3 nucleotides are TGTGCCAGCAGCCAACTAGGAAATGGCTACACCTTC.

This clonotype was seen a few times. The V and J genes are TRBV6-6 and TRBJ2-5, with no clear D. The CDR3 extends over 12 amino acids. In germline, CDR1 is MNHNY, CDR2 SVGAGI (reference sequence). Trimming took off 7 bases at V and 5 bases at J, with 11 bases between the two ends. CDR3 residues: CASTTDGETQYF. In DNA form, the CDR3 reads TGTGCCAGCACAACTGACGGCGAGACCCAGTACTTC.

Remarks on this clonotype: Sequence at one end of the junction differs from germline and may be a read error. This rearrangement joins TRBV7-9 to TRBJ1-1; the match to TRBD1 covers 9 bases. CDR3 size: 14 residues. The germline V gene encodes CDR1 SEHNR and CDR2 FQNEAQ (reference sequence). CDR3 residues: CASSAGTGFSEAFF. Written as DNA, the CDR3 is TGCGCCAGCAGCGCCGGGACAGGGTTCAGTGAAGCTTTCTTT.

The chain combines TRBV9 with TRBJ2-7, with D perhaps TRBD2 (6 bases). V gave up 5 bases and J gave up 1 base, with 13 bases separating them. The CDR3 sequence is 14 residues long. The germline V gene has CDR1 SGDLS and CDR2 YYNGEE. DNA for the CDR3: TGTGCCAGCAGTTTAGCGGAACTTTCCTACGAGCAGTACTTC. Translation gives CASSLAELSYEQYF.

Concerning this clonotype: The junction does not match germline at one end; this may be a read error. V gene TRBV6-2 or TRBV6-3 combines with J gene TRBJ1-2, with D hard to call. Germline lookup yields CDR1 MNHEY and CDR2 SVGEGT. The CDR3 runs to 18 residues. Here the CDR3 reads CASHAMAGNPDFFYGCTF. The CDR3 DNA reads as TGTGCCAGCCATGCGATGGCGGGAAACCCAGATTTTTTCTATGGCTGCACCTTC.